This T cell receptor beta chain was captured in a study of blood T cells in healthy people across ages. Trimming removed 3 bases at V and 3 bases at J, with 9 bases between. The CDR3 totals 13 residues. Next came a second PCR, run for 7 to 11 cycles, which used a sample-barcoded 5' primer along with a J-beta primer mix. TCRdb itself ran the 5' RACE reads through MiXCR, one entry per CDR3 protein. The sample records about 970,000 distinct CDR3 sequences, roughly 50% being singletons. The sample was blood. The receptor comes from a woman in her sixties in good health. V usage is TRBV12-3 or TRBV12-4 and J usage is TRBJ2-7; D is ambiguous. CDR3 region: CASSFDTGYEQYF. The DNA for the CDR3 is TGTGCCAGCAGTTTCGACACGGGCTACGAGCAGTACTTC.